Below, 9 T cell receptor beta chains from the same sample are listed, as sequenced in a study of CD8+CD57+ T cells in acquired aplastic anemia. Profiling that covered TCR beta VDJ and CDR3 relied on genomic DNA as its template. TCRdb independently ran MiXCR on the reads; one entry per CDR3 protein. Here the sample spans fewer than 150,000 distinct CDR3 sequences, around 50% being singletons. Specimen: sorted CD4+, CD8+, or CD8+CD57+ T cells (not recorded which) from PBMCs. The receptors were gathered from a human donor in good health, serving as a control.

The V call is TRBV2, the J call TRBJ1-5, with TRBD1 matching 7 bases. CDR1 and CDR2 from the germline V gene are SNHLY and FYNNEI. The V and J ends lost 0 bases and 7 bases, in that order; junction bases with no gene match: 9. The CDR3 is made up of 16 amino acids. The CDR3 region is CASSEAVVGGRQPQHF. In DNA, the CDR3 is TGTGCCAGCAGTGAAGCGGTCGTAGGGGGCCGCCAGCCCCAGCATTTT.

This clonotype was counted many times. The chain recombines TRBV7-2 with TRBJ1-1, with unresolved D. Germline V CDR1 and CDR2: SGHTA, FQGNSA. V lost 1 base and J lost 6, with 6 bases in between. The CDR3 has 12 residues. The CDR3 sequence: CASSLEVAEAFF. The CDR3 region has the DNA TGTGCCAGCAGCTTAGAAGTCGCTGAAGCTTTCTTT.

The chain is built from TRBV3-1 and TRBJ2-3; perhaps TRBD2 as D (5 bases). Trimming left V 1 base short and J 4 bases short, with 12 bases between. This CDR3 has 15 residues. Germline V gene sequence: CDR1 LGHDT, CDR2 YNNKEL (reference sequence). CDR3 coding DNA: TGTGCCAGCAGCCAAGTCCTAGCCGGGGCAGATACGCAGTATTTT. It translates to CASSQVLAGADTQYF.

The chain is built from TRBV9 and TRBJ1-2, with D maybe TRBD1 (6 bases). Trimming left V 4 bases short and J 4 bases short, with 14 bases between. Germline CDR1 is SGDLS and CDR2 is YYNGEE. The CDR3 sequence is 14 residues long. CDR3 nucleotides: TGTGCCAGCAGCTTAGGTGGGGGCGTCTATGGCTACACCTTC. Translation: CASSLGGGVYGYTF.

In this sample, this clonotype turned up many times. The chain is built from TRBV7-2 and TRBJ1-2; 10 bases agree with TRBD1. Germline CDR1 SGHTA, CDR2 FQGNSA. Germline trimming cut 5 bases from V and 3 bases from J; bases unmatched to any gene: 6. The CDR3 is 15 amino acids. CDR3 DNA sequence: TGTGCCAGCAGCCGAGACAGGGGGCTCTACTATGGCTACACCTTC. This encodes CASSRDRGLYYGYTF.

CDR3 in DNA: TGTGCCACCACACCCAGCGGGGGGGCGGGAGAGACCCAGTACTTC. It is translated as CATTPSGGAGETQYF. The genes are TRBV7-2 and TRBJ2-5; 10 bases line up with TRBD2. With V trimmed by 10 bases and J by 4 bases, 12 bases remained unmatched. This CDR3 region has 15 residues. In germline, CDR1 is SGHTA, CDR2 FQGNSA.

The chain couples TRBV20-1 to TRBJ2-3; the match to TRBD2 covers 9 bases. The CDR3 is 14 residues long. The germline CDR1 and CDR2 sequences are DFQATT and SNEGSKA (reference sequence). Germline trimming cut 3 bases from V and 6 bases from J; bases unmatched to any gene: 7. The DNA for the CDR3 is TGCAGTGCTAGTTTGGCGGGGGGGCGGGATACGCAGTATTTT. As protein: CSASLAGGRDTQYF.

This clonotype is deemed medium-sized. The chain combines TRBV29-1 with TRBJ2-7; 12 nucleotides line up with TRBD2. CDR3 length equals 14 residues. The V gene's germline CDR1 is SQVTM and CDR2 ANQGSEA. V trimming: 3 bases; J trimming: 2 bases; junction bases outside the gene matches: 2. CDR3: CSVDGLAGTYEQYF. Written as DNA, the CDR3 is TGCAGCGTTGATGGACTAGCGGGGACCTACGAGCAGTACTTC.

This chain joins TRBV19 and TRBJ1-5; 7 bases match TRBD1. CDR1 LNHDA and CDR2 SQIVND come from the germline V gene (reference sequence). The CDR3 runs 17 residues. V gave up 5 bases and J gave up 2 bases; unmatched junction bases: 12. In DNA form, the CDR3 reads TGTGCCAGTAGTTTGGGACAGAGTTTTTACGGCAATCAGCCCCAGCATTTT. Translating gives CASSLGQSFYGNQPQHF.